The sequence of this T cell receptor (beta chain) was determined in a study of T cells in Graves' hyperthyroidism and ophthalmopathy. Across the whole study: Peripheral blood collection took place at initial diagnosis, before any treatment.

About this clonotype itself: The antigen remains undetermined.

PBMCs came from 9 to 10 ml fresh peripheral blood. The length of the CDR3 is 15 residues. The junction had 7 bases not matched to a gene; V was cut back by 5 bases and J by 2 bases. Whole-study findings and limits: With a median lead of about six months before onset, the model predicted ophthalmopathy.

Regions amplified from RNA transcripts were the TCR beta CDR3 regions. The HTBI primer set drove a first-round RT-PCR of the TCR CDR3. A single record per CDR3 protein comes from TCRdb applying MiXCR to the multiplex PCR reads. This sample has fewer than 350,000 distinct CDR3 sequences, with roughly 23% found just once. Sequencing was performed on blood. This sequence originates from a woman aged 45-65 years with Graves' hyperthyroidism. This chain connects TRBV12-3 or TRBV12-4 to TRBJ2-5, with 8 bases matching TRBD2. CDR3 nucleotides: TGTGCCAGCAGTATAATAGCGGGGAAACAAGAGACCCAGTACTTC. Protein product: CASSIIAGKQETQYF.